The 3 T cell receptor beta chains below were found in one sample sequenced in a study of blood T cell repertoires in COVID-19. The table came from immunoSEQ multiplex PCR; TCRdb's copy has only in-frame clones and leaves some out. The table has 55,000 to 85,000 clones, about 88% seen once. The sample comprised peripheral blood. These receptors were obtained from a human donor in a cohort sampled during active COVID-19.

This sequence joins TRBV5-1 and TRBJ2-3; D remains unclear. The CDR3 has 15 amino acids. V dropped 0 bases and J dropped 0 bases, with 8 bases sitting between them. Germline CDR1 and CDR2: SGHRS and YFSETQ. The DNA of the CDR3 is TGCGCCAGCAGCTTGGGTTACTATAGCACAGATACGCAGTATTTT. Amino acid sequence: CASSLGYYSTDTQYF.

The chain has TRBV6-5 and TRBJ2-1; D is perhaps TRBD2 (6 bases). V was clipped by 6 bases and J by 6 bases, with 9 bases between them. This CDR3 comprises 12 residues. Germline-derived CDR1 and CDR2 are MNHEY and SVGAGI. This chain's CDR3 is CASRTGLNEQFF. CDR3 DNA sequence: TGTGCCAGCAGAACGGGACTCAATGAGCAGTTCTTC.

CDR3 sequence (DNA): TGTGCCTGGGGGTGGCAGGAGAACACTGAAGCTTTCTTT. It codes for CAWGWQENTEAFF. The rearrangement uses TRBV30 and TRBJ1-1; unclear D gene. This CDR3 has 13 amino acids. The germline V gene encodes CDR1 GTSNPN and CDR2 SVGIG (reference sequence). The V and J ends lost 5 bases and 1 base respectively, with 11 bases between them.